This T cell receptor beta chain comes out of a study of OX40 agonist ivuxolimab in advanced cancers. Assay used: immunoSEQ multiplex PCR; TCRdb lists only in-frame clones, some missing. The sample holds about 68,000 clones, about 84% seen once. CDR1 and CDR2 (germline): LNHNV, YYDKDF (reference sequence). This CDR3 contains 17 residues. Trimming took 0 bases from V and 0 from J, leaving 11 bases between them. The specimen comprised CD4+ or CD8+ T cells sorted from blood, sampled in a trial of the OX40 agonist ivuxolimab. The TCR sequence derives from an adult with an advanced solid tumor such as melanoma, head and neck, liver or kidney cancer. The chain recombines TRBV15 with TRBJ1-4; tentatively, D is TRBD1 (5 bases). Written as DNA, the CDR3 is TGTGCCACCAGCAGAGATAACGGGGCCCCAACTAATGAAAAACTGTTTTTT. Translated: CATSRDNGAPTNEKLFF.